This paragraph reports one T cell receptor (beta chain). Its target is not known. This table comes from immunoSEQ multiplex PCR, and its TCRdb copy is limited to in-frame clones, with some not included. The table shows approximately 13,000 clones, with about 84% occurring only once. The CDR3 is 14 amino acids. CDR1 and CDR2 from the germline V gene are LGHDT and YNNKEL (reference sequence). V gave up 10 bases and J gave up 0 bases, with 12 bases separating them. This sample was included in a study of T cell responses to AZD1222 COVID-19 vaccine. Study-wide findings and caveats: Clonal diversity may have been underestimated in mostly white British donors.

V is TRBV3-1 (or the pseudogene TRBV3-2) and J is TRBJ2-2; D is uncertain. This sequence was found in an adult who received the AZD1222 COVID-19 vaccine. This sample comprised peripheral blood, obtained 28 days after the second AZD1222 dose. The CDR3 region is CATLGHPNTGELFF. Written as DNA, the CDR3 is TGTGCCACATTAGGCCATCCGAACACCGGGGAGCTGTTTTTT.